This T cell receptor (beta chain) was identified during a study of cytomegalovirus exposure and HLA in healthy donors. As for the study in general: T cells numbering around 180 million yielded approximately 100 million unique TCR beta sequences in an earlier analysis. Study-level points and caveats: 164 TCR beta chains were listed as cytomegalovirus-associated.

Comments on this clone: Its matching antigen is unknown.

PCR amplification relied on 60 Vbeta primers (plus 13 Jbeta primers). TCRdb keeps only in-frame clones here, not all; method: immunoSEQ multiplex PCR. The sample contains approximately 130,000 clones, approximately 80% of which appear only once. Unmatched junction bases numbered 7, after V lost 5 bases and J lost 5 bases. The CDR3 spans 15 residues. Germline loops: CDR1 MNHEY, CDR2 SMNVEV (reference sequence). V usage is TRBV27 and J usage is TRBJ1-2, with 11 bases matching TRBD1. Sequenced: PBMCs. The receptor was derived from a woman aged 18 to 35 in good health and CMV-seronegative. The CDR3 DNA is TGTGCCAGCAGTCGACCGGGACAGGGGGTTTATGGCTACACCTTC. It encodes CASSRPGQGVYGYTF.